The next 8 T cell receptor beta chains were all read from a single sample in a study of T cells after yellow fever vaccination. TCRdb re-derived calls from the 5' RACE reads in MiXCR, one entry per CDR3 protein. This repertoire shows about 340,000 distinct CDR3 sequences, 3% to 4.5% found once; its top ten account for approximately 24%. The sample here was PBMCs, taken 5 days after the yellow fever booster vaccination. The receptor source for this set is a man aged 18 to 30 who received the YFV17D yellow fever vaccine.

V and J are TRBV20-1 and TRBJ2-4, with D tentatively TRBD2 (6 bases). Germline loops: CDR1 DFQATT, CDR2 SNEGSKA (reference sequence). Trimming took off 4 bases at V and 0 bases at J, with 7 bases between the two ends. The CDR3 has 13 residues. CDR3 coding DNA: TGCAGTGCTATCGGGAGAGCCAAAAACATTCAGTACTTC. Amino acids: CSAIGRAKNIQYF.

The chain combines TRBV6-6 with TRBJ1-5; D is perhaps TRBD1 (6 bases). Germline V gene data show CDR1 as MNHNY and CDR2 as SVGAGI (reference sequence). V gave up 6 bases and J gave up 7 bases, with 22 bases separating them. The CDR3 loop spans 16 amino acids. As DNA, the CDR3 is TGTGCCAGCAGCTTCGAACCCCCAGGGGAAGGACAGCCCCAGCATTTT. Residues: CASSFEPPGEGQPQHF.

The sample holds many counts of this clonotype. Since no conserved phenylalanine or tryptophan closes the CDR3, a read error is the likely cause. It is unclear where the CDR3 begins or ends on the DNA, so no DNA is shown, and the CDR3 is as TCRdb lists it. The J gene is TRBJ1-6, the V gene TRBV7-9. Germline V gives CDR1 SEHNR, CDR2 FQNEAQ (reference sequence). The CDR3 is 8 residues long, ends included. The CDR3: CASSLSAG.

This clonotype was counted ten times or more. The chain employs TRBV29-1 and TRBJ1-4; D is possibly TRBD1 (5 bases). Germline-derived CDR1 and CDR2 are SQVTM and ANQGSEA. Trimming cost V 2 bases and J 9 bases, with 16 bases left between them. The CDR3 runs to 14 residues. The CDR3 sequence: CSVERVGGAKKLFF. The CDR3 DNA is TGCAGCGTTGAAAGGGTTGGGGGTGCCAAAAAACTGTTTTTT.

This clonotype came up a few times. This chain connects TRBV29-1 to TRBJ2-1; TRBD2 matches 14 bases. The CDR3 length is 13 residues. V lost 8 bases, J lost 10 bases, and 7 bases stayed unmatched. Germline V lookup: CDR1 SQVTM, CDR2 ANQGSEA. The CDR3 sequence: CSFMGLAGAEQFF. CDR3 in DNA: TGCAGCTTCATGGGACTAGCGGGAGCGGAGCAGTTCTTC.

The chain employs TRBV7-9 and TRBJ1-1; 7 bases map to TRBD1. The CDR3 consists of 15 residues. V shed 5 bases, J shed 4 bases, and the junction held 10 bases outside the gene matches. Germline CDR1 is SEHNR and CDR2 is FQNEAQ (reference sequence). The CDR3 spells CASSPTDREGTEAFF. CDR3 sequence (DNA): TGTGCCAGCAGCCCAACTGACAGGGAGGGCACTGAAGCTTTCTTT.

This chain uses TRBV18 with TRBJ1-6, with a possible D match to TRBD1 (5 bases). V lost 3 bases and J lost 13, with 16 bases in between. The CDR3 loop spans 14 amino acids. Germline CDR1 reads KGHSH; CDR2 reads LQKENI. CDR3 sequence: CASSPLDTISPLHF. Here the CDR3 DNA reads TGTGCCAGCTCACCCTTGGACACGATATCTCCCCTCCACTTT.

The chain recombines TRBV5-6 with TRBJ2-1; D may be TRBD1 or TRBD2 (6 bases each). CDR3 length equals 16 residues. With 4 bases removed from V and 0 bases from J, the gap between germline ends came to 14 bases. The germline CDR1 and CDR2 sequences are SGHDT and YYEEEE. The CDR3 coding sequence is TGTGCCAGCAGCAGGGGGGTCCGGAGCTCCTACAATGAGCAGTTCTTC. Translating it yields CASSRGVRSSYNEQFF.